This T cell receptor (beta chain) comes out of a study of blood T cell repertoires in COVID-19. Sequenced by immunoSEQ multiplex PCR; TCRdb stores in-frame clones only, minus some. The sample yields about 130,000 clones, approximately 80% seen once. CDR1 is MNHEY, CDR2 SMNVEV, per germline (reference sequence). There are 16 residues in the CDR3. Trimming removed 0 bases from V and 2 bases from J, with 13 bases in between. Sequencing was carried out using peripheral blood. The origin of this receptor is a man in his 60s with acute or convalescent COVID-19. The chain uses TRBV27 and TRBJ2-5, with a weak D call TRBD1 (5 bases). The CDR3 sequence is CASSLSSDSIQETQYF. The DNA of the CDR3 is TGTGCCAGCAGTTTATCGAGCGACAGTATACAAGAGACCCAGTACTTC.